A single sample is the source of the 8 T cell receptor beta chains below, sequenced in a study of CD8+ T cells in alopecia areata. In each case, RNA was isolated and then reverse transcribed into cDNA as the sequencing template. Produced via immunoSEQ multiplex PCR; TCRdb's table is partial and in-frame only. Here the sample spans 120,000 or so clones, about 57% being singletons. The sequencing used CD4+ T cells sorted from blood, collected at week 0. Receptors were obtained from a human donor with alopecia areata.

The chain joins TRBV10-2 to TRBJ2-7, with D perhaps matching TRBD1 (6 bases). The CDR3 runs to 15 residues. V gave up 3 bases and J gave up 3 bases, with 15 bases separating them. Germline V lookup: CDR1 WSHSY, CDR2 SAAADI. The CDR3 sequence is CASSEGDRQIYEQYF. CDR3 bases: TGCGCCAGCAGTGAAGGAGACAGGCAAATCTACGAGCAGTACTTC.

The J gene is TRBJ2-7, the V gene TRBV15; 7 nucleotides agree with TRBD2. The CDR3 has 15 residues. Germline-derived CDR1 and CDR2 are LNHNV and YYDKDF (reference sequence). The V segment lost 0 bases and the J segment 2 bases; nucleotides outside the gene matches: 4. The CDR3 reads CATSREGGMAYEQYF. The CDR3 DNA reads TGTGCCACCAGCAGAGAGGGGGGGATGGCCTACGAGCAGTACTTC.

This clone is a singleton in its sample. The V call is TRBV27, the J call TRBJ2-1; no clear D. V dropped 6 bases and J dropped 0 bases, with 9 bases sitting between them. Germline V gene sequence: CDR1 MNHEY, CDR2 SMNVEV (reference sequence). The CDR3 sequence is 14 residues long. CDR3 DNA sequence: TGTGCCAGCAGACGCATAAGCTCCTACAATGAGCAGTTCTTC. Its protein is CASRRISSYNEQFF.

The V gene is TRBV30, the J gene TRBJ1-1, with a possible D match to TRBD1 (5 bases). The germline V gene encodes CDR1 GTSNPN and CDR2 SVGIG (reference sequence). The V gene lost 5 bases and the J gene lost 8 bases, with 12 bases spanning the gap. CDR3 length: 11 amino acids. The CDR3 reads CAWDGAGEAFF. CDR3 DNA: TGTGCCTGGGACGGGGCAGGGGAAGCTTTCTTT.

This chain links TRBV7-2 with TRBJ2-7; D not resolved. Trimming cost V 1 base and J 0 bases, with 10 bases left between them. CDR1 and CDR2 (germline): SGHTA, FQGNSA. This CDR3 is built from 15 residues. The CDR3 spells CASSLVKADSYEQYF. CDR3 DNA sequence: TGTGCCAGCAGCTTAGTGAAGGCGGACTCCTACGAGCAGTACTTC.

This clone appeared a few times. The chain has TRBV29-1 and TRBJ2-7; 9 bases are shared with TRBD1. The CDR3 contains 14 residues. CDR1 is SQVTM and CDR2 is ANQGSEA in the germline V gene. Trimming took 7 bases from V and 2 from J; bases not matched to a gene: 9. DNA of the CDR3: TGCAGCGCCCAACCGGGACAGGGAGCCTACGAGCAGTACTTC. As protein: CSAQPGQGAYEQYF.

The chain uses TRBV7-9 and TRBJ1-1; D remains ambiguous. V lost 6 bases to trimming and J lost 1 base, with 12 bases between them. Germline V gives CDR1 SEHNR, CDR2 FQNEAQ (reference sequence). The CDR3 is 14 residues long. DNA for the CDR3: TGTGCCAGCAGGCGAGGCGGTGGGAACACTGAAGCTTTCTTT. It yields the protein CASRRGGGNTEAFF.

This chain joins TRBV7-6 and TRBJ2-5; possibly TRBD2 for D (5 bases). In germline, CDR1 is SGHVS, CDR2 FNYEAQ. This CDR3 spans 19 amino acids. V gave up 2 bases and J gave up 4 bases, with 26 bases separating them. The CDR3 sequence is CASSLSLGLRLARGETQYF. DNA for the CDR3: TGTGCCAGCAGCTTATCCTTAGGGCTTAGGCTAGCTCGGGGAGAGACCCAGTACTTC. Complete variable domain (other parts from reference TRBV7-6 and TRBJ2-5): GAGVSQSPRYKVTKRGQDVALRCDPISGHVSLYWYRQALGQGPEFLTYFNYEAQQDKSGLPNDRFSAERPEGSISTLTIQRTEQRDSAMYRCASSLSLGLRLARGETQYFGPGTRLLVL.